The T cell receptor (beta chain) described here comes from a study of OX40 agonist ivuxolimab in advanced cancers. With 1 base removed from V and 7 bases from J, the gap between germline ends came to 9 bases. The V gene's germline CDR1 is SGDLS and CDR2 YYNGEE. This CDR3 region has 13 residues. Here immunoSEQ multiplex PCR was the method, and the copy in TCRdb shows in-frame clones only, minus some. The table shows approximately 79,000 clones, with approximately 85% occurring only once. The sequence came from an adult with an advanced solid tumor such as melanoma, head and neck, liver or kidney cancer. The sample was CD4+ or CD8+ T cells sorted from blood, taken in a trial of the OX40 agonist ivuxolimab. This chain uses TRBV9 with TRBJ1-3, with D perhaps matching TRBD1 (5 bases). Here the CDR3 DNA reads TGTGCCAGCAGCGTACAGGGTTGGAACACCATATATTTT. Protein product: CASSVQGWNTIYF.